Listed below are T cell receptor beta chains from one sample, sequenced in a study of cytomegalovirus exposure and HLA in healthy donors. Method: immunoSEQ multiplex PCR; TCRdb's copy keeps in-frame clones and lacks some. In the table there are around 150,000 clones, approximately 84% of which are singletons. Sequencing was done on a sample of PBMCs. The receptors here all came from a man aged 18-30 years in good health and CMV-seropositive. CDR3s include the opening cysteine and the closing phenylalanine or tryptophan. D genes are given only for firm matches. Part of the rows lack a size; the others show once, few, many or a class for expanded clones.

J	V	D	size	CDR3	DNA
TRBJ2-1	TRBV7-9	TRBD2	.	CASSHSSPGTSGLYNEQFF	TGTGCCAGCAGCCATTCCAGCCCTGGGACTAGCGGGTTGTACAATGAGCAGTTCTTC
TRBJ2-5	TRBV11-3	.	.	CASSSPTSKETQYF	TGTGCCAGCAGCTCTCCCACCTCTAAAGAGACCCAGTACTTC
TRBJ1-1	TRBV6-5	.	.	CASSYSTQHTEAFF	TGTGCCAGCAGTTACTCGACACAACACACTGAAGCTTTCTTT
TRBJ1-5	TRBV30	TRBD1	.	CAWSPTQGPLSGNQPQHF	TGTGCCTGGAGTCCAACACAGGGGCCTCTGTCTGGCAATCAGCCCCAGCATTTT
TRBJ2-1	TRBV6-5	.	.	CASSLLAGRYNEQFF	TGTGCCAGCAGTCTGCTGGCGGGGAGGTACAATGAGCAGTTCTTC
TRBJ2-7	TRBV7-2	TRBD1	.	CASSRILEGALGEQYF	TGTGCCAGCAGCCGAATCCTTGAGGGGGCCCTGGGCGAGCAGTACTTC
TRBJ1-3	TRBV5-1	.	.	CASSLDIANTIYF	TGCGCCAGCAGCTTGGATATAGCAAACACCATATATTTT
TRBJ2-2	TRBV23-1	.	.	CASIFRGTGELFF	TGCGCCAGCATATTCAGGGGAACCGGGGAGCTGTTTTTT
TRBJ1-6	TRBV19	TRBD1	.	CASSSRDSNSPLHF	TGTGCCAGTAGTAGCCGGGACAGTAATTCACCCCTCCACTTT
TRBJ1-1	TRBV7-2	.	.	CASSFYGQRNTEAFF	TGTGCCAGCAGCTTTTACGGACAGCGGAACACTGAAGCTTTCTTT
TRBJ2-7	TRBV2	.	.	CASSGETYEQYF	TGTGCCAGCAGTGGAGAAACCTACGAGCAGTACTTC
TRBJ1-2	TRBV7-2	TRBD1	.	CASSTRGQGDYTF	TGTGCCAGCAGCACACGGGGACAGGGGGACTACACCTTC
TRBJ1-4	TRBV6-6	.	.	CASSYSFGQGPEKLFF	TGTGCCAGCAGTTACTCGTTCGGGCAGGGTCCTGAAAAACTGTTTTTT
TRBJ1-3	TRBV2	.	.	CASSPGSPGGNTIYF	TGTGCCAGCAGTCCCGGATCTCCAGGTGGAAACACCATATATTTT
TRBJ1-1	TRBV10-3	TRBD1	.	CAISDPGQGSRGAFF	TGTGCCATCAGTGACCCGGGACAGGGTTCTCGCGGAGCTTTCTTT
TRBJ1-5	TRBV30	.	.	CAWEQGADQPQHF	TGTGCCTGGGAACAGGGCGCGGATCAGCCCCAGCATTTT
TRBJ1-1	TRBV19	.	.	CASQAGIRAFF	TGTGCCAGTCAGGCGGGGATTAGAGCTTTCTTT
TRBJ2-7	TRBV15	TRBD1	.	CATSRVGLTGGEQYF	TGTGCCACCAGCAGAGTAGGGCTTACAGGGGGCGAGCAGTACTTC
TRBJ1-1	TRBV2	.	.	CASRKSGMNTEAFF	TGTGCCAGCAGGAAGTCAGGGATGAACACTGAAGCTTTCTTT
TRBJ1-1	TRBV11-1	TRBD1	.	CASSPDRGLNTEAFF	TGTGCCAGCAGCCCGGACAGGGGTTTGAACACTGAAGCTTTCTTT
TRBJ1-2	TRBV4-3	.	.	CASSQDMSPTGQGYTF	TGCGCCAGCAGCCAAGATATGTCCCCAACAGGGCAGGGCTACACCTTC
TRBJ1-5	TRBV9	TRBD1	.	CASSLDRADQPQHF	TGTGCCAGCAGCCTAGACAGGGCGGATCAGCCCCAGCATTTT
TRBJ1-2	TRBV11-3	.	.	CASSVRAADLYGYTF	TGTGCCAGCAGCGTCAGGGCCGCGGATTTATATGGCTACACCTTC
TRBJ2-3	TRBV7-9	.	.	CASSGRGREGDTQYF	TGTGCCAGCAGCGGGCGGGGGCGAGAGGGAGATACGCAGTATTTT
TRBJ2-1	TRBV5-1	TRBD2	once	CASSFGGGPYNEQFF	TGCGCCAGCAGCTTCGGCGGGGGTCCATACAATGAGCAGTTCTTC
TRBJ2-1	TRBV6-5	.	.	CASSAQGLINNEQFF	TGTGCCAGCAGTGCCCAGGGACTGATAAACAATGAGCAGTTCTTC
TRBJ2-3	TRBV7-9	.	.	CASSSRAGGSTDTQYF	TGTGCCAGCAGCTCCCGGGCAGGAGGGAGCACAGATACGCAGTATTTT
TRBJ2-3	TRBV7-9	TRBD1	.	CASSSGQSTDTQYF	TGTGCCAGCAGCTCGGGACAGAGCACAGATACGCAGTATTTT
TRBJ2-1	TRBV19	TRBD2	.	CASSIGLAGGQRYNEQFF	TGTGCCAGTAGTATTGGGCTAGCGGGGGGCCAAAGGTACAATGAGCAGTTCTTC
TRBJ1-2	TRBV11-2	.	.	CASSRTIWTDPANYGYTF	TGTGCCAGCAGCCGAACAATTTGGACAGACCCAGCTAACTATGGCTACACCTTC
TRBJ2-7	TRBV6-1	.	.	CASNPTISSYEQYF	TGTGCCAGCAATCCCACTATCAGCTCCTACGAGCAGTACTTC
TRBJ1-3	TRBV7-2	.	.	CASSLFSGAGNTIYF	TGTGCCAGCAGCTTATTCTCGGGGGCTGGAAACACCATATATTTT
TRBJ2-2	TRBV12-5	TRBD1	.	CASGAPGQINTGELFF	TGTGCTAGTGGTGCCCCGGGACAGATAAACACCGGGGAGCTGTTTTTT
TRBJ1-6	TRBV7-8	TRBD1	.	CASSARDRGDSPLHF	TGTGCCAGCAGCGCCCGGGACAGGGGAGATTCACCCCTCCACTTT
TRBJ1-4	TRBV4-2	.	.	CASSPLGERLFF	TGTGCCAGCAGCCCTCTGGGCGAGAGACTGTTTTTT
TRBJ1-1	TRBV6-1	TRBD1	few	CASSRGQGATEAFF	TGTGCCAGCAGTCGCGGACAGGGCGCGACTGAAGCTTTCTTT
TRBJ2-7	TRBV7-8	.	.	CASSPREVTSYEQYF	TGTGCCAGCAGCCCCCGGGAAGTGACCTCCTACGAGCAGTACTTC
TRBJ1-1	TRBV6-5	.	.	CASLPSSSMNTEAFF	TGTGCCAGCTTACCATCGTCGAGCATGAACACTGAAGCTTTCTTT
TRBJ2-1	TRBV10-3	TRBD1	.	CAISESTGTGSEQFF	TGTGCCATCAGTGAGTCGACCGGGACAGGTAGTGAGCAGTTCTTC
TRBJ2-2	TRBV5-8	.	.	CASSPRLGAEGGELFF	TGTGCCAGCAGCCCAAGGCTAGGGGCGGAAGGCGGGGAGCTGTTTTTT
TRBJ2-1	TRBV25-1	.	few	CASSETGNEQFF	TGTGCCAGCAGTGAAACGGGCAATGAGCAGTTCTTC
TRBJ2-7	TRBV2	.	.	CASNRAYEQYF	TGTGCCAGCAATCGAGCCTACGAGCAGTACTTC
TRBJ2-1	TRBV19	TRBD1	.	CASSIQGAWGNEQFF	TGTGCCAGTAGTATCCAGGGGGCCTGGGGCAATGAGCAGTTCTTC
TRBJ2-2	TRBV18	.	.	CASSTSLAVSTGELFF	TGTGCCAGCTCTACGTCGTTGGCGGTCAGCACCGGGGAGCTGTTTTTT
TRBJ2-1	TRBV9	.	.	CASSASGLGGEQFF	TGTGCCAGCAGCGCCTCAGGGCTCGGGGGTGAGCAGTTCTTC